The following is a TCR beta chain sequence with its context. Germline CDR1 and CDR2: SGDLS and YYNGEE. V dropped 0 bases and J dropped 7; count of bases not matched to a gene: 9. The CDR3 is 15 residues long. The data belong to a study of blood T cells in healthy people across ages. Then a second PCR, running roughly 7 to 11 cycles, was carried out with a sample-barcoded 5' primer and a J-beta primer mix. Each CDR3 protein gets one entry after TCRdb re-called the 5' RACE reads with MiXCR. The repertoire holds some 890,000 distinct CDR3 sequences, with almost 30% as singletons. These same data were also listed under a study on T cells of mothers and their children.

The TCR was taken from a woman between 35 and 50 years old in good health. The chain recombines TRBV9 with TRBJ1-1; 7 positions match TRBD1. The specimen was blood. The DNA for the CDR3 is TGTGCCAGCAGCGTAGCAGGGGACAGCCTCAATGAAGCTTTCTTT. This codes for CASSVAGDSLNEAFF.